These T cell receptor beta chains were read from a single sample in a study of T cells after yellow fever vaccination. From the 5' RACE reads, TCRdb called clonotypes with MiXCR, one entry per CDR3 protein. The table lists approximately 340,000 distinct CDR3 sequences, 8.7% of them singletons, with over 15% in the top ten. The source material was PBMCs, sampled on the day of the first yellow fever vaccination. The source is a man between 18 and 35 years old who received the YFV17D yellow fever vaccine. CDR3s include the opening cysteine and the closing phenylalanine or tryptophan. A D gene is named only where the DNA matches it firmly. Only some rows state a clone size, as once, few, many or a class for expanded clones.

size: few
J: TRBJ1-4
D: TRBD1
V: TRBV7-9
CDR3: CASSPTGLGEKLFF
DNA: TGTGCCAGCAGCCCGACAGGGTTGGGTGAAAAACTGTTTTTT

size: few
J: TRBJ1-2
D: .
V: TRBV6-1
CDR3: CASSTPAAGTYGYTF
DNA: TGTGCCAGCAGTACCCCCGCAGCAGGGACCTATGGCTACACCTTC

size: many
J: TRBJ1-2
D: .
V: TRBV5-1
CDR3: CASSYGQFNYGYTF
DNA: TGCGCCAGCAGCTACGGACAGTTTAACTATGGCTACACCTTC

size: .
J: TRBJ2-3
D: .
V: TRBV28
CDR3: CASSPRVGSTSTDTQYF
DNA: TGTGCCAGCAGTCCCCGGGTGGGGTCGACTAGCACAGATACGCAGTATTTT

size: many
J: TRBJ2-7
D: TRBD1
V: TRBV5-1
CDR3: CASSLMTGGTYEQYF
DNA: TGCGCCAGCAGCTTGATGACAGGGGGGACCTACGAGCAGTACTTC

size: many
J: TRBJ1-5
D: .
V: TRBV7-2
CDR3: CASSLGGDKRQPQHF
DNA: TGTGCCAGCAGCTTAGGTGGGGATAAGAGGCAGCCCCAGCATTTT

size: .
J: TRBJ1-4
D: .
V: TRBV12-3/TRBV12-4
CDR3: CASTESTELFF
DNA: TGTGCCAGCACTGAATCGACAGAACTGTTTTTT

size: few
J: TRBJ1-5
D: TRBD1
V: TRBV27
CDR3: CASSRTGQYQPQHF
DNA: TGTGCCAGCAGCCGGACAGGCCAGTATCAGCCCCAGCATTTT

size: few
J: TRBJ2-2
D: .
V: TRBV28
CDR3: CASSPLRQASNTGELFF
DNA: TGTGCCAGCAGTCCACTACGGCAGGCGTCGAACACCGGGGAGCTGTTTTTT

size: many
J: TRBJ2-1
D: .
V: TRBV5-4
CDR3: CASSSSRRGNNEQFF
DNA: TGTGCCAGCAGCTCCAGCCGGAGGGGAAACAATGAGCAGTTCTTC

size: .
J: TRBJ1-1
D: .
V: TRBV10-3
CDR3: CAISEPKNTEAFF
DNA: TGTGCCATCAGTGAGCCAAAGAACACTGAAGCTTTCTTT

size: many
J: TRBJ2-5
D: .
V: TRBV6-1
CDR3: CASSPPPGQETQYF
DNA: TGTGCCAGCAGCCCCCCTCCAGGCCAAGAGACCCAGTACTTC

size: .
J: TRBJ2-2
D: TRBD1
V: TRBV4-1
CDR3: CASSQRGQGAPGELFF
DNA: TGCGCCAGCAGCCAAAGGGGACAGGGTGCCCCCGGGGAGCTGTTTTTT

size: few
J: TRBJ2-5
D: TRBD2
V: TRBV3-1
CDR3: CASSQETRGDQETQYF
DNA: TGTGCCAGCAGCCAAGAAACGCGGGGGGACCAAGAGACCCAGTACTTC

size: few
J: TRBJ1-5
D: .
V: TRBV27
CDR3: CASSPMGLLRQDMAQHF
DNA: TGTGCCAGCAGTCCTATGGGGCTCTTGCGGCAGGACATGGCCCAGCATTTT